The 27 T cell receptor beta chains below were found in one sample sequenced in a study of identical twins. Each CDR3 protein is one row after TCRdb ran MiXCR on the 5' RACE reads. The sample lists about 260,000 distinct CDR3 sequences; about 7% were seen once. These data also featured in a second study, about yellow fever vaccine responses in identical twins.

Material for sequencing was memory (CD45RO+) T cells sorted from blood. The receptors here all came from a woman aged 18 to 35 in good health.

This clonotype occurred many times. This sequence joins TRBV5-1 and TRBJ1-5, with D tentatively TRBD1 (5 bases). Germline CDR1 is SGHRS and CDR2 is YFSETQ. V was shortened by 4 bases and J by 6 bases, with 14 bases between the two germline ends. The CDR3 is made up of 14 amino acids. The CDR3 region is CASSPGDGSQPQHF. CDR3 sequence (DNA): TGCGCCAGCAGCCCCGGGGACGGCAGTCAGCCCCAGCATTTT.

The V gene is TRBV5-1, the J gene TRBJ2-3; 7 bases line up with TRBD2. The germline V gene has CDR1 SGHRS and CDR2 YFSETQ. The CDR3 is made up of 17 amino acids. J lost 4 bases, V lost 4 bases, and 15 bases had no gene match. The CDR3 is CASSRRSPAGSPDTQYF. In DNA form, the CDR3 reads TGCGCCAGCAGCCGGCGAAGTCCAGCGGGGAGTCCAGATACGCAGTATTTT. Full variable domain (rest looked up from reference TRBV5-1 and TRBJ2-3): KAGVTQTPRYLIKTRGQQVTLSCSPISGHRSVSWYQQTPGQGLQFLFEYFSETQRNKGNFPGRFSGRQFSNSRSEMNVSTLELGDSALYLCASSRRSPAGSPDTQYFGPGTRLTVL.

This clonotype was detected only a few times. The CDR3 sequence: CSAKGLAGVHTQYF. Written as DNA, the CDR3 is TGCAGTGCTAAGGGACTAGCGGGAGTACATACGCAGTATTTT. The J gene is TRBJ2-3, the V gene TRBV20-1, with 14 bases that match TRBD2. The ends lost 4 bases at V and 7 bases at J; junction bases unmatched: 4. The CDR3 is 14 amino acids. Per germline, CDR1 DFQATT and CDR2 SNEGSKA (reference sequence).

This clonotype showed up many times. The chain is built from TRBV29-1 and TRBJ1-1; TRBD1 might be the D (5 bases). CDR1 is SQVTM and CDR2 is ANQGSEA in the germline V gene. The CDR3 extends over 12 amino acids. Trimming stripped 3 bases from V and 4 bases from J, with 9 bases between. In DNA, the CDR3 is TGCAGCGTTGACCGGGGCTCCACTGAAGCTTTCTTT. Amino acid sequence: CSVDRGSTEAFF.

The table lists this clonotype with many counts. The rearrangement uses TRBV5-1 and TRBJ2-7; TRBD2 is a possible D gene (5 bases). With 7 bases removed from V and 3 bases from J, the gap between germline ends came to 8 bases. Germline V gives CDR1 SGHRS, CDR2 YFSETQ. The CDR3 loop spans 11 amino acids. The DNA of the CDR3 is TGCGCCAGCGGGGAGAACTACGAGCAGTACTTC. Translating it yields CASGENYEQYF.

This sequence joins TRBV20-1 and TRBJ2-7; TRBD1 matches at 7 bases. The V gene's germline CDR1 is DFQATT and CDR2 SNEGSKA (reference sequence). CDR3 length: 12 residues. Trimming removed 6 bases from V and 6 bases from J; junction bases left unmatched: 8. The CDR3 here is CSAIKQGFEQYF. The CDR3, as DNA: TGCAGTGCGATCAAACAGGGGTTCGAGCAGTACTTC.

This chain links TRBV6-5 with TRBJ1-4; D is undetermined. Trimming removed 0 bases from V and 0 bases from J, with 5 bases in between. The CDR3 has 15 amino acids. The germline V gene has CDR1 MNHEY and CDR2 SVGAGI. Here the CDR3 reads CASSYSGPTNEKLFF. CDR3 coding DNA: TGTGCCAGCAGTTACTCGGGCCCAACTAATGAAAAACTGTTTTTT.

This clonotype has ten or more counts. The chain has TRBV12-3 or TRBV12-4 and TRBJ2-5; TRBD2 matches 8 bases. CDR3 length: 14 residues. The junction had 10 bases not matched to a gene; V was cut back by 7 bases and J by 6 bases. CDR3 in DNA: TGTGCCAGCACACAGCGGGGGTTTGGGCAGACCCAGTACTTC. Translation: CASTQRGFGQTQYF.

This clonotype showed up many times. The rearrangement links TRBV7-2 to TRBJ2-2, with TRBD1 matching over 10 bases. Looked up from germline, CDR1 is SGHTA and CDR2 is FQGNSA. The CDR3 is made up of 15 amino acids. After removal of 5 bases from V and 3 bases from J, the junction contained 3 bases not matched to a gene. This chain's CDR3 is CASSPTGGHTGELFF. CDR3 coding DNA: TGTGCCAGCAGCCCGACAGGGGGCCACACCGGGGAGCTGTTTTTT.

This clonotype was counted between two and nine times. The J gene is TRBJ2-1, the V gene TRBV2; 7 bases fit TRBD2. The CDR3 consists of 17 residues. In germline, CDR1 is SNHLY, CDR2 FYNNEI. Trimming cost V 2 bases and J 2 bases; bases outside gene matches: 9. The CDR3 region is CASSESGGSAPYNEQFF. In DNA, the CDR3 is TGTGCCAGCAGTGAAAGTGGCGGGAGTGCCCCCTACAATGAGCAGTTCTTC.

This clonotype was recorded at least ten times. The chain couples TRBV12-3 or TRBV12-4 to TRBJ1-3, with TRBD1 as a possible D gene (5 bases). V was trimmed by 8 bases and J by 1 base, leaving 12 bases between them. This CDR3 has 14 residues. As DNA, the CDR3 is TGTGCCAGCGGGGCCCGTTGGTCTGGAAACACCATATATTTT. This sequence encodes CASGARWSGNTIYF.

This clonotype was recorded many times. As DNA, the CDR3 is TGTGCCAGCACCGCACAGGGACCCAACTATGGCTACACCTTC. Protein product: CASTAQGPNYGYTF. The chain has TRBV6-1 and TRBJ1-2, with D possibly TRBD1 on 6 matching bases. Between the trimmed V and J ends, which lost 7 bases and 2 bases, there was a span of 14 bases. The V gene's germline CDR1 is MNHNS and CDR2 SASEGT. The CDR3 is 14 amino acids.

CDR3 DNA: TGTGCCAGCAGGTTACACGGTGAGCAGTACGTC. Protein: CASRLHGEQYV. The chain joins TRBV2 to TRBJ2-7; no reliable D call. Per the germline V gene, CDR1 is SNHLY and CDR2 is FYNNEI. V was pared by 6 bases and J by 7 bases, with 10 bases between. This CDR3 region has 11 residues.

The table lists this clonotype with many counts. This chain links TRBV3-1 with TRBJ2-7; no clear D gene. The germline V and J ends were trimmed by 3 bases and 5 bases, with 8 bases remaining between them. The CDR3 totals 12 residues. CDR1 is LGHDT and CDR2 is YNNKEL in the germline V gene (reference sequence). The CDR3 DNA sequence: TGTGCCAGCAGCCAGGGGTGGAACGAGCAGTACTTC. Encoded protein: CASSQGWNEQYF.

Ten or more counts support this clonotype. The V and J genes are TRBV5-6 and TRBJ1-1; TRBD1 aligns across 7 bases. The CDR3 sequence is 16 residues long. J was trimmed by 11 bases and V by 3 bases; bases with no gene match: 19. The germline gives CDR1 SGHDT, CDR2 YYEEEE. CDR3 protein: CASSSGQLQGRRTAFF. CDR3 sequence (DNA): TGTGCCAGCAGCTCGGGGCAACTACAGGGGCGCAGAACGGCTTTCTTT.

A few counts support this clonotype. V usage is TRBV6-1 and J usage is TRBJ1-1, with D maybe TRBD1 (6 bases). The CDR3 covers 13 residues. Trimming took off 7 bases at V and 1 base at J, with 10 bases between the two ends. Germline V gives CDR1 MNHNS, CDR2 SASEGT. The CDR3 spells CASTKDRNTEAFF. Written as DNA, the CDR3 is TGTGCCAGCACAAAGGACAGGAACACTGAAGCTTTCTTT.

This sequence joins TRBV7-2 and TRBJ2-3; D perhaps matches TRBD1 (6 bases). Per the germline V gene, CDR1 is SGHTA and CDR2 is FQGNSA. CDR3 length equals 15 residues. The V gene lost 1 base and the J gene lost 6 bases, with 14 bases spanning the gap. The CDR3: CASSLEWTAGDTQYF. DNA for the CDR3: TGTGCCAGCAGCTTAGAGTGGACAGCAGGTGATACGCAGTATTTT.

The table lists this clonotype with a few counts. The chain uses TRBV19 and TRBJ2-1; 8 bases agree with TRBD2. J gave up 5 bases and V 4 bases, and 10 bases lay outside the gene matches. The CDR3 length is 16 residues. From germline, CDR1 is LNHDA and CDR2 SQIVND (reference sequence). In DNA, the CDR3 is TGTGCCAGTAGTAAAAACCAGCGGGGGTTAAACAATGAGCAGTTCTTC. This gives the protein CASSKNQRGLNNEQFF.

This clonotype turned up a few times. V and J are TRBV6-6 and TRBJ2-2; D call uncertain. V shed 5 bases and J shed 0 bases, with 7 bases lying between them. This CDR3 comprises 14 residues. Germline V gene lookup returns CDR1 MNHNY and CDR2 SVGAGI (reference sequence). CDR3 nucleotide sequence: TGTGCCAGCAGTACGGGTTCGAACACCGGGGAGCTGTTTTTT. It codes for CASSTGSNTGELFF.

This clonotype was recorded many times. The rearrangement uses TRBV25-1 and TRBJ1-5; D gene unclear. Germline V gene lookup returns CDR1 MGHDK and CDR2 SYGVNS. The ends were cut back, 4 bases at V and 6 bases at J, with 16 bases in the middle. This CDR3 is 15 amino acids long. The DNA of the CDR3 is TGTGCCAGCAGTGGCGGCTCAGCACTCGGTCAGCCCCAGCATTTT. Translating it yields CASSGGSALGQPQHF.

The chain employs TRBV3-1 and TRBJ2-5, with TRBD1 matching 7 bases. The germline V gene encodes CDR1 LGHDT and CDR2 YNNKEL (reference sequence). Trimming cost V 4 bases and J 4 bases; bases outside gene matches: 6. This CDR3 is built from 14 residues. The CDR3 DNA is TGTGCCAGCAGCCCCGACAGGGTGAGAGAGACCCAGTACTTC. Translation gives CASSPDRVRETQYF.

The chain is built from TRBV5-5 and TRBJ1-6; possibly TRBD1 for D (6 bases). V was shortened by 1 base and J by 10 bases, with 21 bases between the two germline ends. Germline values: CDR1 SGHKS, CDR2 YYEKEE (reference sequence). The CDR3 consists of 17 residues. CDR3 amino acids: CASSLSGRGGAQSPLHF. In nucleotides, the CDR3 is TGTGCCAGCAGCTTGAGTGGTCGGGGGGGGGCCCAGTCACCCCTCCACTTT.

The chain is built from TRBV6-5 and TRBJ2-1; perhaps TRBD2 as D (5 bases). V was trimmed by 2 bases and J by 2 bases, leaving 10 bases between them. The CDR3 is 15 residues long. Germline CDR1 reads MNHEY; CDR2 reads SVGAGI. The CDR3 spells CASSYTGVAYNEQFF. In nucleotides, the CDR3 is TGTGCCAGCAGTTACACCGGGGTGGCCTACAATGAGCAGTTCTTC.

The chain links TRBV7-2 to TRBJ2-1; perhaps TRBD2 as D (6 bases). The V and J ends lost 2 bases and 0 bases respectively, with 8 bases between them. Germline V gene lookup returns CDR1 SGHTA and CDR2 FQGNSA. The CDR3 has 15 residues. CDR3 in amino acids: CASSLYGGSYNEQFF. As DNA, the CDR3 is TGTGCCAGCAGCTTATACGGGGGCTCCTACAATGAGCAGTTCTTC.

This clonotype was picked up a small number of times. The chain links TRBV5-6 to TRBJ2-1; perhaps TRBD2 as D (6 bases). Germline V gives CDR1 SGHDT, CDR2 YYEEEE. The CDR3 loop spans 16 amino acids. V was shortened by 3 bases and J by 8 bases, with 21 bases between the two germline ends. Written as DNA, the CDR3 is TGTGCCAGCAGCTGGCTGGCGGGAAGTTCGGGCCATGAGCAGTTCTTC. Translated: CASSWLAGSSGHEQFF.

This clonotype has at least ten counts. The chain recombines TRBV3-1 with TRBJ2-6; no firm D call. CDR1 LGHDT and CDR2 YNNKEL come from the germline V gene (reference sequence). The CDR3 has 20 amino acids. Trimming left V 0 bases short and J 4 bases short, with 22 bases between. Here the CDR3 DNA reads TGTGCCAGCAGCCAAGATTCAGGACGTCTCGGACCGTCCGGGGCCAACGTCCTGACTTTC. Translated, it gives CASSQDSGRLGPSGANVLTF.

The chain employs TRBV25-1 and TRBJ1-1; D is ambiguous. This CDR3 contains 11 residues. CDR1 and CDR2 (germline): MGHDK, SYGVNS. Trimming left V 4 bases short and J 10 bases short, with 10 bases between. The CDR3 is CASSAGLGAFF. CDR3 DNA: TGTGCCAGCAGTGCCGGACTCGGAGCTTTCTTT.